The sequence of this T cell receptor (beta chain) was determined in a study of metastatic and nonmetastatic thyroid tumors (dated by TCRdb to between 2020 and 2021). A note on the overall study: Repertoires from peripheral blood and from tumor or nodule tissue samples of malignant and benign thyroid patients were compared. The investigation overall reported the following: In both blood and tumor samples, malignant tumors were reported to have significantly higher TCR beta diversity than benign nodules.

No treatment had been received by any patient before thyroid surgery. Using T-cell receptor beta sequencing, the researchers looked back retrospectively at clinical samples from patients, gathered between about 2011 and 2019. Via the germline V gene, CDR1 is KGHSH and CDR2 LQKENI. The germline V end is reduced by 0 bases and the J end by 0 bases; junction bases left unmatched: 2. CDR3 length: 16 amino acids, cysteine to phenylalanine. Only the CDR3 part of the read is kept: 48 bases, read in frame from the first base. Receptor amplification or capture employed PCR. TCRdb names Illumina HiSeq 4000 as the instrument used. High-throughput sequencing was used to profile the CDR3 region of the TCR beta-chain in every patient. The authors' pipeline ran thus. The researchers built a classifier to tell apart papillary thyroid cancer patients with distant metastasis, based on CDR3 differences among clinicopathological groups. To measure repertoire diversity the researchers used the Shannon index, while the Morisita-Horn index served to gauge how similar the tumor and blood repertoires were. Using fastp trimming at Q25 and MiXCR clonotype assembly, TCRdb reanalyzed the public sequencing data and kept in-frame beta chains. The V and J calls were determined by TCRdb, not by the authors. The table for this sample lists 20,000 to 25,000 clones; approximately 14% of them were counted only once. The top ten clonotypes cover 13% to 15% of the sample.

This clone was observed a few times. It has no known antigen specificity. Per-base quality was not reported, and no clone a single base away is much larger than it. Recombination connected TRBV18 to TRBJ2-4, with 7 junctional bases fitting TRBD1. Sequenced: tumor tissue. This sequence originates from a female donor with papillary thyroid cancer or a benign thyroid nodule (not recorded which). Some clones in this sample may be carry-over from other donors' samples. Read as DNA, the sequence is TGTGCCAGCTCACCACCGGGACAGATAGCCAAAAACATTCAGTACTTC. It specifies CASSPPGQIAKNIQYF.